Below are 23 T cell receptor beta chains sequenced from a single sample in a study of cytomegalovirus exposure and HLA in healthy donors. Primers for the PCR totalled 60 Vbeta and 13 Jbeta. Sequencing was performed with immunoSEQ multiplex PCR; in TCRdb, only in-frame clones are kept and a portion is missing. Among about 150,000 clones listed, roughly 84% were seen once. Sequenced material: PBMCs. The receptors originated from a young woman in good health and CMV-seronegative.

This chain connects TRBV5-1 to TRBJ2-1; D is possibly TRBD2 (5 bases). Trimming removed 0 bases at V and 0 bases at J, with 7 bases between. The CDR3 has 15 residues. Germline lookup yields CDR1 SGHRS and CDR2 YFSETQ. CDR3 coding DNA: TGCGCCAGCAGCTTGGTCCGGGGCTCCTACAATGAGCAGTTCTTC. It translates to CASSLVRGSYNEQFF.

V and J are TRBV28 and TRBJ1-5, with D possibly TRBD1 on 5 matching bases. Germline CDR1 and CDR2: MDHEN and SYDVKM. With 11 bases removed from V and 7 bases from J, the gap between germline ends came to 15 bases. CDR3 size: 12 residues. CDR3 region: CALKGAGQPQHF. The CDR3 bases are TGTGCCTTGAAAGGGGCGGGACAGCCCCAGCATTTT.

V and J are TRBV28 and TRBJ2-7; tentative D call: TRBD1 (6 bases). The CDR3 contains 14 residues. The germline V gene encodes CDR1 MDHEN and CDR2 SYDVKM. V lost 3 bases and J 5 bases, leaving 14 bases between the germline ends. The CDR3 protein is CASSFLQGADEQYF. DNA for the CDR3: TGTGCCAGCAGTTTTTTACAGGGAGCAGACGAGCAGTACTTC.

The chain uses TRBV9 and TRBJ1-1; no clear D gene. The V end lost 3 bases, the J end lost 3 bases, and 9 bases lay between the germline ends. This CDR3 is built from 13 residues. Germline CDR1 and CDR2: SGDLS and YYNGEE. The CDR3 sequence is CASSGRRHTEAFF. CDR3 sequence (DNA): TGTGCCAGCAGCGGGCGGCGACACACTGAAGCTTTCTTT.

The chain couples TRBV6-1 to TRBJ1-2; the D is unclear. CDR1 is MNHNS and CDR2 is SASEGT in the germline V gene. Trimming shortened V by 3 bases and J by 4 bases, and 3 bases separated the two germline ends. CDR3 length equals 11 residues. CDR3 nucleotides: TGTGCCAGCAGTGACAGCTATGGCTACACCTTC. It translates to CASSDSYGYTF.

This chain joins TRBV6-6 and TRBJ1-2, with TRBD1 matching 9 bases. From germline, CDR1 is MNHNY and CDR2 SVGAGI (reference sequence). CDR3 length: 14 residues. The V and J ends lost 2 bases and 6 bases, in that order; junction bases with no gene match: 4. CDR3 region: CASSYGGTGHGYTF. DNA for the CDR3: TGTGCCAGCAGTTACGGAGGGACAGGGCATGGCTACACCTTC.

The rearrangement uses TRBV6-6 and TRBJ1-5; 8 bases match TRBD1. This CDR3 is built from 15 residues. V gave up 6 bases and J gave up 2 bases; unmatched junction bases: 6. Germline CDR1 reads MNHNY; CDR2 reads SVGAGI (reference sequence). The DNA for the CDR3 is TGTGCCAGCAGCGCAACAGGGGGAGGCAATCAGCCCCAGCATTTT. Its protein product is CASSATGGGNQPQHF.

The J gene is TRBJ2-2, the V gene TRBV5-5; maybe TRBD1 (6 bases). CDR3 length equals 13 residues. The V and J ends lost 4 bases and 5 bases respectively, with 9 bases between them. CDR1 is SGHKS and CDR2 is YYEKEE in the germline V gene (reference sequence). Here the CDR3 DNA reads TGTGCCAGCAGCCAACAGGGAACCGGGGAGCTGTTTTTT. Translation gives CASSQQGTGELFF.

The CDR3 sequence is CASSPLAGGPTHEQYF. The CDR3 nucleotides are TGTGCCAGCAGCCCTCTAGCGGGGGGGCCGACCCACGAGCAGTACTTC. The gene calls are TRBV9 and TRBJ2-7; TRBD2 aligns across 12 bases. The V gene end was trimmed by 4 bases and the J gene end by 5 bases; junction bases not matched to a gene: 10. In germline, CDR1 is SGDLS, CDR2 YYNGEE. The length of the CDR3 is 16 residues.

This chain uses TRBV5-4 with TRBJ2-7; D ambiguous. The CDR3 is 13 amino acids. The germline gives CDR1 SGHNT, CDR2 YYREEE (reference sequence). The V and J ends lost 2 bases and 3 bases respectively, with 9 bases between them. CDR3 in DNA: TGTGCCAGCAGCTTTGGCCTAGGCTACGAGCAGTACTTC. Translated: CASSFGLGYEQYF.

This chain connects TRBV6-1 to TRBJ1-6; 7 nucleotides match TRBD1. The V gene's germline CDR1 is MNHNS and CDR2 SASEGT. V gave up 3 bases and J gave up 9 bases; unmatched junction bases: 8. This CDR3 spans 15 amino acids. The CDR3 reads CASSEGTAVRSPLHF. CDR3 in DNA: TGTGCCAGCAGTGAGGGGACAGCCGTCCGTTCACCCCTCCACTTT.

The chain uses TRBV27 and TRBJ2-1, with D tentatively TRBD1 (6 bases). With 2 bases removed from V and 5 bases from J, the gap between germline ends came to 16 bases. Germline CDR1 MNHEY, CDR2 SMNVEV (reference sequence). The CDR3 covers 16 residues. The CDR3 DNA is TGTGCCAGCAGTTTACAATCCACAGGGACCCACAATGAGCAGTTCTTC. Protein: CASSLQSTGTHNEQFF.

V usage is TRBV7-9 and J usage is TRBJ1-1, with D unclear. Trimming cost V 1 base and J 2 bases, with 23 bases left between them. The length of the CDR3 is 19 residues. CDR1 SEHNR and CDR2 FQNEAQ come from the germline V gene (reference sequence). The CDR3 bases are TGTGCCAGCAGCTTAGGACGATTAAAGCGGCTGCGACAAAACACTGAAGCTTTCTTT. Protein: CASSLGRLKRLRQNTEAFF.

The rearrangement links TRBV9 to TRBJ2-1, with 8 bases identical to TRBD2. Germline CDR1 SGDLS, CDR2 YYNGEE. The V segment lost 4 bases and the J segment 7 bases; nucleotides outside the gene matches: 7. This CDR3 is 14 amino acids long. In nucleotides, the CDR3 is TGTGCCAGCAGCTTAGGGACTAGTTTGAATGAGCAGTTCTTC. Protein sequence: CASSLGTSLNEQFF.

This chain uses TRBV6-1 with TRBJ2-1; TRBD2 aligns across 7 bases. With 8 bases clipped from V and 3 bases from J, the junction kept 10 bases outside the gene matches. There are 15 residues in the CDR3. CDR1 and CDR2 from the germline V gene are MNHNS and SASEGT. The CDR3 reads CASGAQAGNYNEQFF. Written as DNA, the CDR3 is TGTGCCAGCGGGGCCCAAGCGGGAAACTACAATGAGCAGTTCTTC.

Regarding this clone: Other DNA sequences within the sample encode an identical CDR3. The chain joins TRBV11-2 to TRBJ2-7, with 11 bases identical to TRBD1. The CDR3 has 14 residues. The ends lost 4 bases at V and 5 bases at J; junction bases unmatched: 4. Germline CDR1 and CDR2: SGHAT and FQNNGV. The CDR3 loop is CASSSRTGGNEQYF. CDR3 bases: TGTGCCAGCAGCTCACGGACAGGGGGCAACGAGCAGTACTTC. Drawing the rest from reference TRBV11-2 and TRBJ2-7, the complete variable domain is EAGVAQSPRYKIIEKRQSVAFWCNPISGHATLYWYQQILGQGPKLLIQFQNNGVVDDSQLPKDRFSAERLKGVDSTLKIQPAKLEDSAVYLCASSSRTGGNEQYFGPGTRLTVT.

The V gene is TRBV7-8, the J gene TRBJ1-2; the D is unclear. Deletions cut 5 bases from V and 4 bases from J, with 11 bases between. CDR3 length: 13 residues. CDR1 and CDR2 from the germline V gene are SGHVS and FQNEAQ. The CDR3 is CASSAQSLYGYTF. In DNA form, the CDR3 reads TGTGCCAGCAGCGCCCAGTCTCTCTATGGCTACACCTTC.

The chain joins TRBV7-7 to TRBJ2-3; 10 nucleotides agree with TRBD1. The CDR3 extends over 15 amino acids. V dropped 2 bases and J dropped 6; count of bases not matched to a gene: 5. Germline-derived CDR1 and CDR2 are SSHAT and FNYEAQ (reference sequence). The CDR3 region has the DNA TGTGCCAGCAGCTTACAGGGACAGGGGAGGGATACGCAGTATTTT. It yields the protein CASSLQGQGRDTQYF.

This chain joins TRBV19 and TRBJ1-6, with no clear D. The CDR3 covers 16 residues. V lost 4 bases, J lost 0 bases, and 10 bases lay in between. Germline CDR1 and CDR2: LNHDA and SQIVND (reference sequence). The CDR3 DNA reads TGTGCCAGTAGTACCGGGATTAGCTCCTATAATTCACCCCTCCACTTT. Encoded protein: CASSTGISSYNSPLHF.

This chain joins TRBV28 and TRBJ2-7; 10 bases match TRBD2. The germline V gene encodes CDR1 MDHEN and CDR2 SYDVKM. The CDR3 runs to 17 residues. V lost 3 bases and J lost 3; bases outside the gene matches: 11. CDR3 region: CASSFKALAGSDYEQYF. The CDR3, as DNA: TGTGCCAGCAGTTTCAAGGCACTAGCGGGATCAGACTACGAGCAGTACTTC.

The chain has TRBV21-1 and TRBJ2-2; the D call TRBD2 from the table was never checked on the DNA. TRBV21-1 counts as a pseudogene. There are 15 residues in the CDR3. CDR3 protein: CASSKGLERPGELFF. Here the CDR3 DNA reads TGTGCCAGCAGCAAAGGACTAGAGAGGCCCGGGGAGCTGTTTTTT.

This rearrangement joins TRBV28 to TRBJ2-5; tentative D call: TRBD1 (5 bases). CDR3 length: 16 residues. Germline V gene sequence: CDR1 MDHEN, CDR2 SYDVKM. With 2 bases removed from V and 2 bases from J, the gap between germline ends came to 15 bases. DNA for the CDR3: TGTGCCAGCAGTTTACTCATGCCAGGGAATCAAGAGACCCAGTACTTC. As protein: CASSLLMPGNQETQYF.

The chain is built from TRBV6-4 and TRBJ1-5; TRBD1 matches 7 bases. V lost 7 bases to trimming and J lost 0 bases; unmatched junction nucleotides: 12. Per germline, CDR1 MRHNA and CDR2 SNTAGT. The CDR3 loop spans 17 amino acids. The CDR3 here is CASTDSEGAYSNQPQHF. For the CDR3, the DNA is TGTGCCAGCACCGACTCGGAGGGGGCTTATAGCAATCAGCCCCAGCATTTT.